This TCR beta chain was sequenced during a study of shared clonotypes between healthy human individuals. Using immunoSEQ multiplex PCR, the repertoire was profiled, and TCRdb retains in-frame clones only, with some absent. The table includes millions of clones, 90% to 95% detected once. Input material: naive CD4+ T cells sorted from blood. The sample's subset: CD45RA+ positively selected. This TCR derives from a man aged 18 to 29 in good health.

CDR3 in amino acids: CASSQTSRAEETQYF. The CDR3 coding sequence is TGCGCCAGCAGCCAAACCAGCCGAGCTGAAGAGACCCAGTACTTC. The chain couples TRBV5-1 to TRBJ2-5; unclear D gene. The CDR3 consists of 15 residues. V lost 4 bases to trimming and J lost 3 bases, with 16 bases between them. Germline V lookup: CDR1 SGHRS, CDR2 YFSETQ.